This T cell receptor beta chain emerged from a study of blood T cell repertoires in COVID-19. Assay: immunoSEQ multiplex PCR; the TCRdb copy retains only in-frame clones and omits some. Of 300,000 to 400,000 clones in the sample, about nine tenths were seen once. Sequenced material: peripheral blood. The sequence was collected from a young man with COVID-19, enrolled during active disease.

CDR3 sequence: CAISAGQGVVDEQYF. For the CDR3, the DNA is TGTGCCATCAGTGCGGGACAGGGGGTTGTCGACGAGCAGTACTTC. The V and J genes are TRBV10-3 and TRBJ2-7; 11 bases are shared with TRBD1. The CDR3 contains 15 residues. V shed 4 bases, J shed 5 bases, and the junction held 7 bases outside the gene matches. Germline values: CDR1 ENHRY, CDR2 SYGVKD.